Listed below are T cell receptor beta chains from one sample, sequenced in a study of shared clonotypes between healthy human individuals. Assay used: immunoSEQ multiplex PCR; TCRdb lists only in-frame clones, some missing. The data show about 1 million clones, approximately 70% seen once. The sequenced sample consisted of memory CD4+ T cells sorted from blood. The receptors come from a young man in good health. Both conserved end residues are part of each CDR3. The order of the fields is V gene, J gene, clone size, D gene, CDR3 DNA, CDR3 protein. D genes are given only for firm matches. Clone sizes are given selectively: once, few, many, or a class where the clone is expanded.

V gene: TRBV7-2; J gene: TRBJ2-1; clone size: NA; D gene: TRBD1; CDR3 DNA: TGTGCCAGCAGCTTAGTCGGACAGGGCTCCTACAATGAGCAGTTCTTC; CDR3 protein: CASSLVGQGSYNEQFF
V gene: TRBV6-1; J gene: TRBJ2-5; clone size: NA; D gene: NA; CDR3 DNA: TGTGCCAGCAGCCAGGGACCGATTCAAAAGACCCAGTACTTC; CDR3 protein: CASSQGPIQKTQYF
V gene: TRBV7-2; J gene: TRBJ2-1; clone size: NA; D gene: TRBD2; CDR3 DNA: TGTGCCAGCAGCCCTCGGACTAGCGGGATCGGGAATGAGCAGTTCTTC; CDR3 protein: CASSPRTSGIGNEQFF
V gene: TRBV19; J gene: TRBJ2-5; clone size: NA; D gene: NA; CDR3 DNA: TGTGCCAGTACTAAGACAGGTATACAAGAGACCCAGTACTTC; CDR3 protein: CASTKTGIQETQYF
V gene: TRBV20-1; J gene: TRBJ2-7; clone size: NA; D gene: NA; CDR3 DNA: TGCAGCGGACAGTCTACCTACGAGCAGTACTTC; CDR3 protein: CSGQSTYEQYF
V gene: TRBV6-1; J gene: TRBJ2-5; clone size: NA; D gene: NA; CDR3 DNA: TGTGCCAGCAGTTTGGGGGGATCCAAAGAGACCCAGTACTTC; CDR3 protein: CASSLGGSKETQYF
V gene: TRBV9; J gene: TRBJ2-1; clone size: NA; D gene: TRBD2; CDR3 DNA: TGTGCCAGCAGCGGACCCGGGACTAGCGGGAGTGTATACAATGAGCAGTTCTTC; CDR3 protein: CASSGPGTSGSVYNEQFF
V gene: TRBV18; J gene: TRBJ1-2; clone size: NA; D gene: TRBD1; CDR3 DNA: TGTGCCAGCTCGCCGGGACAGATCTATGGCTACACCTTC; CDR3 protein: CASSPGQIYGYTF
V gene: TRBV9; J gene: TRBJ1-4; clone size: NA; D gene: NA; CDR3 DNA: TGTGCCAGCAGCGCGGGGGCAACTAATGAAAAACTGTTTTTT; CDR3 protein: CASSAGATNEKLFF
V gene: TRBV7-8; J gene: TRBJ2-2; clone size: NA; D gene: TRBD2; CDR3 DNA: TGTGCCAGCAGCAAAGGGACTAGCGGGGGGTACGGGGAGCTGTTTTTT; CDR3 protein: CASSKGTSGGYGELFF
V gene: TRBV11-2; J gene: TRBJ1-3; clone size: NA; D gene: NA; CDR3 DNA: TGTGCCAGCAGCTTAGTCGGAGAAAACACCATATATTTT; CDR3 protein: CASSLVGENTIYF
V gene: TRBV5-1; J gene: TRBJ1-3; clone size: NA; D gene: TRBD1; CDR3 DNA: TGCGCCAGCAGCACAGGGGGGCTCTCTGGAAACACCATATATTTT; CDR3 protein: CASSTGGLSGNTIYF
V gene: TRBV7-9; J gene: TRBJ1-3; clone size: NA; D gene: NA; CDR3 DNA: TGTGCCAGCAGCTCGGGTATTGAAGGAGGGATCGGAAACACCATATATTTT; CDR3 protein: CASSSGIEGGIGNTIYF
V gene: TRBV30; J gene: TRBJ2-5; clone size: NA; D gene: TRBD2; CDR3 DNA: TGTGCCAGAAGGACTAGCGGGGGAGGGGAGACCCAGTACTTC; CDR3 protein: CARRTSGGGETQYF
V gene: TRBV14; J gene: TRBJ1-2; clone size: once; D gene: NA; CDR3 DNA: TGTGCCAGCAGCCAAAAAGGCGGATTGCAGGGCTACACCTTC; CDR3 protein: CASSQKGGLQGYTF
V gene: TRBV7-8; J gene: TRBJ2-7; clone size: NA; D gene: NA; CDR3 DNA: TGTGCCAGCAGCCTAGAGGACGGCTACGAGCAGTACTTC; CDR3 protein: CASSLEDGYEQYF
V gene: TRBV5-1; J gene: TRBJ2-1; clone size: NA; D gene: TRBD2; CDR3 DNA: TGCGCCAGCAGCGCCACTAGCGGGCGCCACAATGAGCAGTTCTTC; CDR3 protein: CASSATSGRHNEQFF
V gene: TRBV30; J gene: TRBJ1-3; clone size: once; D gene: TRBD1; CDR3 DNA: TGTGCCTGGAGCCGGGACAGCAAGACTGGAAACACCATATATTTT; CDR3 protein: CAWSRDSKTGNTIYF
V gene: TRBV7-7; J gene: TRBJ2-5; clone size: NA; D gene: TRBD1; CDR3 DNA: TGTGCTAGCAGCTTAAGGTCAGGGGGTCAAGAGACCCAGTACTTC; CDR3 protein: CASSLRSGGQETQYF
V gene: TRBV5-1; J gene: TRBJ1-6; clone size: once; D gene: NA; CDR3 DNA: TGCGCCAGCAGCTATGGATCCAATTCACCCCTCCACTTT; CDR3 protein: CASSYGSNSPLHF
V gene: TRBV6-1; J gene: TRBJ2-7; clone size: many; D gene: NA; CDR3 DNA: TGTGCCAGCTGGCAGGGTTTTCTCGAGCAGTACTTC; CDR3 protein: CASWQGFLEQYF
V gene: TRBV7-2; J gene: TRBJ2-4; clone size: NA; D gene: NA; CDR3 DNA: TGTGCCGGGCGGCGGGACGGCGGAAACATTCAGTACTTC; CDR3 protein: CAGRRDGGNIQYF
V gene: TRBV4-1; J gene: TRBJ1-1; clone size: NA; D gene: NA; CDR3 DNA: TGCGCCAGCGGGTCACGGACAGCGAACACTGAAGCTTTCTTT; CDR3 protein: CASGSRTANTEAFF